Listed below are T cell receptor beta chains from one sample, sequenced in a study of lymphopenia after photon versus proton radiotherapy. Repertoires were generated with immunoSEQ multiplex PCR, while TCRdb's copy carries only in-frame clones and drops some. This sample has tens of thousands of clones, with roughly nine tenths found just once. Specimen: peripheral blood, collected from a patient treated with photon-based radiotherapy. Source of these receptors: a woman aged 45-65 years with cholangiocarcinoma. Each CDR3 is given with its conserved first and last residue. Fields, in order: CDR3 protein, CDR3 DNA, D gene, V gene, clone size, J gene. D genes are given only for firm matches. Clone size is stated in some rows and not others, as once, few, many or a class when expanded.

CDR3: CASSVLIGEGYGYTF; DNA: TGTGCCAGCAGTGTGCTCATAGGGGAGGGCTATGGCTACACCTTC; D: -; V: TRBV2; size: -; J: TRBJ1-2
CDR3: CASRGQANSPLHF; DNA: TGTGCCAGCAGAGGGCAGGCTAATTCACCCCTCCACTTT; D: -; V: TRBV27; size: -; J: TRBJ1-6
CDR3: CASSQDSRGAVNSPLHF; DNA: TGCGCCAGCAGCCAAGATTCCCGGGGAGCAGTTAATTCACCCCTCCACTTT; D: -; V: TRBV4-3; size: -; J: TRBJ1-6
CDR3: CASSLGPGGYARGYEQYF; DNA: TGTGCCAGCAGCTTAGGGCCGGGGGGTTACGCCCGGGGGTACGAGCAGTACTTC; D: TRBD2; V: TRBV7-9; size: -; J: TRBJ2-7
CDR3: CASSLVAGWNYGYTF; DNA: TGTGCCAGCAGCTTAGTTGCAGGCTGGAACTATGGCTACACCTTC; D: -; V: TRBV7-8; size: few; J: TRBJ1-2
CDR3: CASSRQGPSDYGYTF; DNA: TGTGCCAGCTCACGGCAGGGGCCCTCGGACTATGGCTACACCTTC; D: -; V: TRBV18; size: -; J: TRBJ1-2
CDR3: CASSLLPGGSSYNEQFF; DNA: TGCGCCAGCAGCTTGTTGCCAGGGGGGAGCTCCTACAATGAGCAGTTCTTC; D: -; V: TRBV5-1; size: -; J: TRBJ2-1
CDR3: CASNQRTGTVMDTEAFF; DNA: TGCGCCAGCAACCAACGAACCGGGACAGTTATGGACACTGAAGCTTTCTTT; D: TRBD1; V: TRBV5-1; size: -; J: TRBJ1-1
CDR3: CASSLQLNTEAFF; DNA: TGTGCCAGCAGCCTACAGTTGAACACTGAAGCTTTCTTT; D: -; V: TRBV5-6; size: -; J: TRBJ1-1
CDR3: CASSFPTGPSAPISGNTIYF; DNA: TGTGCCAGCTCATTTCCGACAGGGCCCTCCGCCCCCATCTCTGGAAACACCATATATTTT; D: TRBD1; V: TRBV18; size: -; J: TRBJ1-3
CDR3: CASSVDGNGLYGYTF; DNA: TGTGCCAGCAGCGTAGATGGAAATGGCCTCTATGGCTACACCTTC; D: -; V: TRBV9; size: -; J: TRBJ1-2
CDR3: CASRGVGGSPLHF; DNA: TGTGCCAGCCGCGGGGTCGGTGGTTCACCCCTCCACTTT; D: -; V: TRBV19; size: few; J: TRBJ1-6
CDR3: CASSRDVTPDGNQPQHF; DNA: TGCGCCAGCAGCCGAGATGTAACTCCGGACGGCAATCAGCCCCAGCATTTT; D: -; V: TRBV4-3; size: -; J: TRBJ1-5
CDR3: CASSIQGTGRNQPQHF; DNA: TGTGCCAGTAGTATTCAAGGGACAGGGCGGAATCAGCCCCAGCATTTT; D: TRBD1; V: TRBV19; size: once; J: TRBJ1-5
CDR3: CASKGQGRQTEAFF; DNA: TGTGCCAGCAAGGGACAGGGAAGGCAGACTGAAGCTTTCTTT; D: -; V: TRBV21-1; size: once; J: TRBJ1-1
CDR3: CASSLERIRETQYF; DNA: TGTGCCAGCAGCTTAGAAAGGATACGGGAGACCCAGTACTTC; D: -; V: TRBV7-8; size: -; J: TRBJ2-5
CDR3: CASSWDSPLHF; DNA: TGTGCCAGCAGCTGGGACTCACCCCTCCACTTT; D: -; V: TRBV7-2; size: -; J: TRBJ1-6